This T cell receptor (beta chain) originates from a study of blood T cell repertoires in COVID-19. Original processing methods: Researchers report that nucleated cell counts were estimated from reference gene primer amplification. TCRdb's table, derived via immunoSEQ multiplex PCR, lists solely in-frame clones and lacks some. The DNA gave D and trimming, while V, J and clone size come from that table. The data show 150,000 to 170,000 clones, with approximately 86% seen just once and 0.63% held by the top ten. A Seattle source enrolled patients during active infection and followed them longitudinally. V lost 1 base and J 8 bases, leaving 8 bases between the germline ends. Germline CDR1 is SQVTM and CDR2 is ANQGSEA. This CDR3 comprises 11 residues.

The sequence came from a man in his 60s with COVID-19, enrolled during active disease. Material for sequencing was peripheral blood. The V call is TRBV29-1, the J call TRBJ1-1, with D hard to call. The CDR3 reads CSVEGPVEAFF. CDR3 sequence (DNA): TGCAGCGTTGAAGGTCCGGTGGAAGCTTTCTTT.